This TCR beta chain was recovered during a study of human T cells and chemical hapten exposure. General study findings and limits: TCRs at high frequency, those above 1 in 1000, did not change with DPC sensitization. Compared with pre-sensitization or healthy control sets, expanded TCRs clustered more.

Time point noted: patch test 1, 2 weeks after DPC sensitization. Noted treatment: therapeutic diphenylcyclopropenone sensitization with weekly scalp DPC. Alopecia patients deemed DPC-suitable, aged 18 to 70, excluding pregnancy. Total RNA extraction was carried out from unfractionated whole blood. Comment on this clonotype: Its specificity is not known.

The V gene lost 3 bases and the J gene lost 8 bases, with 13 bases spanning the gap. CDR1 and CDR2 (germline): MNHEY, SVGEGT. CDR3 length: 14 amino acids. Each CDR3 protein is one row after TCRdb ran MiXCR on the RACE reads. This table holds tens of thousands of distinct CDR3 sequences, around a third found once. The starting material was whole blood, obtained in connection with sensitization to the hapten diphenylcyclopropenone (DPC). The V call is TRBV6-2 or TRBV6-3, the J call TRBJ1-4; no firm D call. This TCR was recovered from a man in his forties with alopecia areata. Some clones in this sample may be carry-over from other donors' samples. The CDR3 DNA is TGTGCCAGCAGTTATTTACCTGGGAACGAAAAACTGTTTTTT. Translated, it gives CASSYLPGNEKLFF.